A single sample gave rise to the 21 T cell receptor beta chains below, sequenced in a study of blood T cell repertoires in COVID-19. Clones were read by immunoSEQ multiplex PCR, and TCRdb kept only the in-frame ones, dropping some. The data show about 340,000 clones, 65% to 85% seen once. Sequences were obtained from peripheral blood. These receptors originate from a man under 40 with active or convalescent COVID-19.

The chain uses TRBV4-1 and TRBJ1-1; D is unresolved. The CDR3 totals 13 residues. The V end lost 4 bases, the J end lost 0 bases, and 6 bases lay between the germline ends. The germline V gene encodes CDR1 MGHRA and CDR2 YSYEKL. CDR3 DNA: TGCGCCAGCAGCCCGCAGATGAACACTGAAGCTTTCTTT. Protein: CASSPQMNTEAFF.

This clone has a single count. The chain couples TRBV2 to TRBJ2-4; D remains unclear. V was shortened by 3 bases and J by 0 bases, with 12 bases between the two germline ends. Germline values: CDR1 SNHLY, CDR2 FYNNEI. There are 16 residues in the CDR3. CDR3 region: CASSDGVAGAKNIQYF. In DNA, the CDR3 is TGTGCCAGCAGTGACGGAGTAGCCGGAGCCAAAAACATTCAGTACTTC.

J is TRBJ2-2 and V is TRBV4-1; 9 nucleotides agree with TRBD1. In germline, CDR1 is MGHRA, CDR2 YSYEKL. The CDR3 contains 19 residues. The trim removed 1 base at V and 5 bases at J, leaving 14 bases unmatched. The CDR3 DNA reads TGCGCCAGCAGCCAAGGATGGCGGCTCCGGGACAGGGTTACCGGGGAGCTGTTTTTT. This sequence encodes CASSQGWRLRDRVTGELFF.

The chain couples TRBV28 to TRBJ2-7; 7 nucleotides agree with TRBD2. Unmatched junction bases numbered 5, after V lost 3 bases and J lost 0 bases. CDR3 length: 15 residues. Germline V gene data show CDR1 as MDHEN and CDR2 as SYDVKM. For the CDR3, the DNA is TGTGCCAGCAGTTTGACCCCTAGCGGCTCCTACGAGCAGTACTTC. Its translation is CASSLTPSGSYEQYF.

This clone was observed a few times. CDR3 in DNA: TGTGCCAGCAGTTTAGAAGGAGCCGGGAGACAAGGTGAGCAGTTCTTC. Translating gives CASSLEGAGRQGEQFF. The chain links TRBV27 to TRBJ2-1; D perhaps matches TRBD2 (6 bases). Germline loops: CDR1 MNHEY, CDR2 SMNVEV (reference sequence). The V and J ends lost 2 bases and 9 bases respectively, with 20 bases between them. The CDR3 covers 16 residues.

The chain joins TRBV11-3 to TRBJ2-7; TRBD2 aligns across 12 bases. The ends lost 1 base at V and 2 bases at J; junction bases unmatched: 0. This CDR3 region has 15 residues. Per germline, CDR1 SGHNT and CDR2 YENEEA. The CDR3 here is CASSLGLAGAYEQYF. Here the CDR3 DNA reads TGTGCCAGCAGCTTAGGACTAGCGGGAGCCTACGAGCAGTACTTC. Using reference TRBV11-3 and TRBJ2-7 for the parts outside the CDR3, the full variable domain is EAGVVQSPRYKIIEKKQPVAFWCNPISGHNTLYWYLQNLGQGPELLIRYENEEAVDDSQLPKDRFSAERLKGVDSTLKIQPAELGDSAVYLCASSLGLAGAYEQYFGPGTRLTVT.

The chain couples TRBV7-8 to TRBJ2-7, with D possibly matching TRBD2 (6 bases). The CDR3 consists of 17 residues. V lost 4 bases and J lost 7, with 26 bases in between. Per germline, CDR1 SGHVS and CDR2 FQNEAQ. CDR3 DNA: TGTGCCAGCAGCTCTGCTTTGGCGGGGACCCTCCTGCGGGAGCAGTACTTC. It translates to CASSSALAGTLLREQYF.

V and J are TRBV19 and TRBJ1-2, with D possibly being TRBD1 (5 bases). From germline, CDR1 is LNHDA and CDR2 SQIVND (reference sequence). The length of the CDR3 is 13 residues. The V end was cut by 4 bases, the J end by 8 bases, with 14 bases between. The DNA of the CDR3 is TGTGCCAGTAGTAATCCCGGGAGGGACGGCTACACCTTC. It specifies CASSNPGRDGYTF.

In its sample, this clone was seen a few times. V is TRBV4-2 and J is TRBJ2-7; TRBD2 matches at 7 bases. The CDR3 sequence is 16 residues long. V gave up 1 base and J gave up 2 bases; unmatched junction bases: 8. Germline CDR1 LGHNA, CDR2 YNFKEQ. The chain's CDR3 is CASSQGEGPTTYEQYF. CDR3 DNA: TGTGCCAGCAGCCAAGGGGAGGGACCGACGACCTACGAGCAGTACTTC.

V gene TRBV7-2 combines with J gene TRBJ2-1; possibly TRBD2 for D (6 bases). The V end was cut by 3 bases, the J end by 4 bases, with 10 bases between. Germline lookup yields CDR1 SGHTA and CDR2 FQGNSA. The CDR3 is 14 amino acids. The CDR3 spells CASSLFREYNEQFF. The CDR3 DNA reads TGTGCCAGCAGCTTGTTCCGGGAGTACAATGAGCAGTTCTTC.

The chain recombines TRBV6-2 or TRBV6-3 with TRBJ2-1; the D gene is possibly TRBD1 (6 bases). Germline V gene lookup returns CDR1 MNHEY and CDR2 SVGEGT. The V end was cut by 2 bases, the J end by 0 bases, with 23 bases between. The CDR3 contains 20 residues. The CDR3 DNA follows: TGTGCCAGCAGTTACGAAACTAATTCGGGACACCTTGTCTCCTACAATGAGCAGTTCTTC. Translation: CASSYETNSGHLVSYNEQFF.

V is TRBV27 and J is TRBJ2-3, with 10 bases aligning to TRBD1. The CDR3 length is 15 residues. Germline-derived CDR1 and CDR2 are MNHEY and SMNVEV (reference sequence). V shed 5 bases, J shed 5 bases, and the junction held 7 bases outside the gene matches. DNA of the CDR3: TGTGCCAGCAGTCCCTGGACAGGGGGGAAAGATACGCAGTATTTT. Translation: CASSPWTGGKDTQYF.

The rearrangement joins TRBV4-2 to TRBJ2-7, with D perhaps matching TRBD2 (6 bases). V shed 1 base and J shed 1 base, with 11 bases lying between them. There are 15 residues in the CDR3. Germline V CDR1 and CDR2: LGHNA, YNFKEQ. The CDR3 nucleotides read TGTGCCAGCAGCCAAGCGGGAGACCGATCCTACGAGCAGTACTTC. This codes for CASSQAGDRSYEQYF.

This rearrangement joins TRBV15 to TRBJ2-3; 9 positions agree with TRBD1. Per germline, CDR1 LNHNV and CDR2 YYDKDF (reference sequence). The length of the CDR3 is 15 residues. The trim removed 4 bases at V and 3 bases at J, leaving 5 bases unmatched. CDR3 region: CATSNGTGRTDTQYF. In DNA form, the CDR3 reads TGTGCCACCAGCAACGGGACAGGGAGGACAGATACGCAGTATTTT.

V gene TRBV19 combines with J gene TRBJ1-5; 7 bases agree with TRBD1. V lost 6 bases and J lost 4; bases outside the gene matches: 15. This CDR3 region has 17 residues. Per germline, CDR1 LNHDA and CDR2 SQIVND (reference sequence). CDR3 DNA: TGTGCCAGTAGCTCCCTCACGGCTGACAGGGTGAATCAGCCCCAGCATTTT. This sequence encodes CASSSLTADRVNQPQHF.

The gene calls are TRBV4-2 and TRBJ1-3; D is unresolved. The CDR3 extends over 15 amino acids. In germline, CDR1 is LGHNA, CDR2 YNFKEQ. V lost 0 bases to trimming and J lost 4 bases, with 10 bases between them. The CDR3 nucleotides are TGTGCCAGCAGCCAAGATACAGCCGGCGGAAACACCATATATTTT. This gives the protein CASSQDTAGGNTIYF.

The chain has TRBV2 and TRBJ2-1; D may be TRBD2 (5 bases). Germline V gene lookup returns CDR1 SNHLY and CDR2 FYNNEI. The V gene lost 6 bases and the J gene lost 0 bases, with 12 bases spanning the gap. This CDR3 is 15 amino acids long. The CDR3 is CASSRTSSSYNEQFF. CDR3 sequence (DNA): TGTGCCAGCAGCCGGACTTCGAGCTCCTACAATGAGCAGTTCTTC.

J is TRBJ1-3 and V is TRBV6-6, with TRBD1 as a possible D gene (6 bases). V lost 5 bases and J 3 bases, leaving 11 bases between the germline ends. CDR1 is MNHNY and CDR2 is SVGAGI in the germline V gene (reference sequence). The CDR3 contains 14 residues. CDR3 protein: CASSPDRYGNTIYF. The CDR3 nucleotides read TGTGCCAGCAGTCCCGACAGGTATGGAAACACCATATATTTT.

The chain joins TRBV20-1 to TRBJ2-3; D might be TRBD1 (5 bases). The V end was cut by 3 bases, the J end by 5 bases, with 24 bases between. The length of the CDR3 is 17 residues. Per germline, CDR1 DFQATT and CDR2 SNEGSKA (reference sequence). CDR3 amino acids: CSASDFFRSTGRDTQYF. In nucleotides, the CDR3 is TGCAGTGCTAGTGATTTCTTCCGGTCTACAGGTAGAGATACGCAGTATTTT.

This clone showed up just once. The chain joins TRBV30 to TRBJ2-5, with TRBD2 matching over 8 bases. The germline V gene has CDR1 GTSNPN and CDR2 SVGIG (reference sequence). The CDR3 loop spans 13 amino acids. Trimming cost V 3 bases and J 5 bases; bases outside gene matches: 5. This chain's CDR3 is CAWREAGVETQYF. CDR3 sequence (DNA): TGTGCCTGGAGGGAAGCGGGGGTTGAGACCCAGTACTTC. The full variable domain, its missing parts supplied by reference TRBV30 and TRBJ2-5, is SQTIHQWPATLVQPVGSPLSLECTVEGTSNPNLYWYRQAAGRGLQLLFYSVGIGQISSEVPQNLSASRPQDRQFILSSKKLLLSDSGFYLCAWREAGVETQYFGPGTRLLVL.

CDR3 region: CAISVGGGRGDEQFF. The CDR3 DNA sequence: TGTGCCATCAGTGTAGGGGGCGGACGAGGGGATGAGCAGTTCTTC. The chain combines TRBV10-3 with TRBJ2-1, with 7 bases fitting TRBD1. In germline, CDR1 is ENHRY, CDR2 SYGVKD. The CDR3 loop spans 15 amino acids. V dropped 4 bases and J dropped 8; count of bases not matched to a gene: 11.